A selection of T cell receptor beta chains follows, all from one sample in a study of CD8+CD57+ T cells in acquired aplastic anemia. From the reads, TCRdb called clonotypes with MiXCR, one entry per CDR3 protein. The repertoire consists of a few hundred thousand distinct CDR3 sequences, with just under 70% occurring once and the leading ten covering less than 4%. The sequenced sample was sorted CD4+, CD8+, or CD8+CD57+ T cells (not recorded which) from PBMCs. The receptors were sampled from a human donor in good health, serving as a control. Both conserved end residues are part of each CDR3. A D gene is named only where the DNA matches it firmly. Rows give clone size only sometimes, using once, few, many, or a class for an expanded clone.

TGTGCCAGCAGCGACGTTGCGGGGCAGGGTCAAGCCGAGCATTTT	CASSDVAGQGQAEHF	TRBV7-9	TRBJ1-5	-	-
TGTGCCAGCAGCCCGTCGCTTCTTTACGGCTACACCTTC	CASSPSLLYGYTF	TRBV12-3/TRBV12-4	TRBJ1-2	-	-
TGTGCCAGCAGTGAGGACCGTGGGACCCAGTACTTC	CASSEDRGTQYF	TRBV25-1	TRBJ2-5	few	-
TGTGCCAGCAGATCTGACGGGGGGGCCGCGGAGACCCAGTACTTC	CASRSDGGAAETQYF	TRBV12-3/TRBV12-4	TRBJ2-5	many	TRBD2
TGTGCCAGCAGCTTAGGCATTCAGGGGACGCCGGGAAACTTT	CASSLGIQGTPGNF	TRBV7-9	TRBJ1-5	-	-
TGCAGTGCTAGTATGACAGGGGTTCGGGAAAAACTGTTTTTT	CSASMTGVREKLFF	TRBV20-1	TRBJ1-4	-	TRBD1
TGTGCCAGCGGGCAGGGGCGCGATCAGCCCCAGCATTTT	CASGQGRDQPQHF	TRBV5-4	TRBJ1-5	-	-
TGCAGTGCCAGAGACCCTTCTAACACCGGGGAGCTGTTTTTT	CSARDPSNTGELFF	TRBV20-1	TRBJ2-2	once	-
TGTGCCAGCAGCGTTACTAGCGGGGGGTTCAACAATGAGCAGTTCTTC	CASSVTSGGFNNEQFF	TRBV9	TRBJ2-1	many	TRBD2
TGTGCCAGCAGCGGCCGCGGGTTTCTGGCGCCCTATGGCTACACCTTC	CASSGRGFLAPYGYTF	TRBV12-5	TRBJ1-2	once	-
TGTGCCAGCAGCCGCACTAGCATAAACACTGAAGCTTTCTTT	CASSRTSINTEAFF	TRBV5-6	TRBJ1-1	-	-
TGCAGTGCTAGTGACCCGGGCGGAGGCACTGAAGCTTTCTTT	CSASDPGGGTEAFF	TRBV20-1	TRBJ1-1	many	-
TGTGCCAGCAGTTACGGGGAGGCGGGGGTCTATAATGAGCAGTTCTTC	CASSYGEAGVYNEQFF	TRBV6-6	TRBJ2-1	-	TRBD2
TGTGCCACCAGCAGAGATGAAACCGCGGGGACAAGAAGACCGACTAACTATGGCTACACCTTC	CATSRDETAGTRRPTNYGYTF	TRBV15	TRBJ1-2	-	-
TGTGCCAGCAGCAACTTCCGGGCAGGGGAGGGGACTAACTATGGCTACACCTTC	CASSNFRAGEGTNYGYTF	TRBV5-8	TRBJ1-2	-	-
TGTGCCAGCAGTTTGGCAGGGTCGAACACTGAAGCTTTCTTT	CASSLAGSNTEAFF	TRBV12-3/TRBV12-4	TRBJ1-1	many	-
TGTGCCAGCTCTCCGCGGTTGGGCAACGAGCAGTACTTC	CASSPRLGNEQYF	TRBV7-6	TRBJ2-7	-	-
TGTGCCAGCAGCGAAGGTCCAGGTCTGAACACTGAAGAGCAGTACTTC	CASSEGPGLNTEEQYF	TRBV9	TRBJ2-7	-	-
TGTGCCACCTCTCCCCCGGGGTACTACGAGCAGTACTTC	CATSPPGYYEQYF	TRBV7-9	TRBJ2-7	-	-
TGTGCCAGCAGCTTACTCCAGCGGGAGGGCATCTCCTACAATGAGCAGTTCTTC	CASSLLQREGISYNEQFF	TRBV7-6	TRBJ2-1	-	TRBD2
TGTGCCAGCAGCTTACAGGCTGGGGGAATCGAAGAGACCCAGTACTTC	CASSLQAGGIEETQYF	TRBV7-2	TRBJ2-5	-	-
TGTGCCAGCAGCTTAGGAGCAGGGAGTCTTACACTCCACTTT	CASSLGAGSLTLHF	TRBV2	TRBJ1-6	-	-
TGTGCCAGCAGCTTAGGGGCGTACAATTCACCCCTGCACTTC	CASSLGAYNSPLHF	TRBV7-2	TRBJ2-5	-	-
TGTGCCAGCAGTGAAGCCAGAGATGAAGATGCCCAGCACTTT	CASSEARDEDAQHF	TRBV7-2	TRBJ1-5	-	-
TGTGCCAGCAGTTTAGGATCGGATTCCCGAATCAATGCCCAGCATTTT	CASSLGSDSRINAQHF	TRBV27	TRBJ1-5	few	-
TGCGCCAGCAGCCAAGATCTAGGCATCAATCAGCCCCAGCATTTT	CASSQDLGINQPQHF	TRBV4-3	TRBJ1-5	-	-
TGTGCCAGCTCACCAGGACTAGCGGGGGACAATGAGCAGTTCTTC	CASSPGLAGDNEQFF	TRBV18	TRBJ2-1	few	TRBD2
TGTGCCACCAGCATGGGACCGTCTGAAGGCTACACCTTC	CATSMGPSEGYTF	TRBV15	TRBJ1-2	-	-
TGCGCCAGCAGTGACGGCAACAACTACGCGCAGTACTTC	CASSDGNNYAQYF	TRBV10-1	TRBJ2-5	-	-
TGTGCCAGCAGCGTGAGTTCAGGGGGTTGGGGTGAAATACTGTTTTTT	CASSVSSGGWGEILFF	TRBV7-2	TRBJ1-4	-	TRBD1
TGCAGTGCTATTGACAGGGTCGGGGCCTACACCTTC	CSAIDRVGAYTF	TRBV20-1	TRBJ1-2	-	TRBD1